The clone carrying this TCR beta chain occurred once. This sample is drawn from a study of blood T cell repertoires in COVID-19. Study-level background: The United States, Italy and Spain provided the acute and convalescent COVID-19 samples. Sample material is recorded as cDNA or gDNA derived from T cells, B-cell-depleted T cells, or PBMCs.

In the original workflow: Estimation of nucleated cell counts relied on the amplification of reference gene primers. Data came from immunoSEQ multiplex PCR; TCRdb stores just in-frame clones and leaves some out. V, J and clone size were drawn from that table, and D and trimming were deduced from the DNA. The table has around 310,000 clones, over 75% seen once; the top ten hold approximately 4%. This receptor was taken from a woman between 45 and 65 years old with active or convalescent COVID-19. Sequencing was performed on peripheral blood.

CDR3 in DNA: TGTGCCAGCAGCTTCCGGGACAGGGGGACGGGGAGCATGGAGCAGTTCTTC. This translates into CASSFRDRGTGSMEQFF. The J gene is TRBJ2-1, the V gene TRBV5-5, with TRBD1 matching over 11 bases. Germline V gives CDR1 SGHKS, CDR2 YYEKEE (reference sequence). V dropped 2 bases and J dropped 10; count of bases not matched to a gene: 14. The CDR3 sequence is 17 residues long.